A selection of T cell receptor beta chains follows, all from one sample in a study of shared clonotypes between healthy human individuals. Using immunoSEQ multiplex PCR, the repertoire was profiled, and TCRdb retains in-frame clones only, with some absent. Of about half a million clones listed, 65% to 85% are singletons. Sequencing was performed on PBMCs. These receptors originate from a woman between 40 and 50 years old in good health. Some clones in this sample may be carry-over from other donors' samples. Each CDR3 is given with its conserved first and last residue. D genes are given only for firm matches. Clone size is not always given. Where it is, it says once, few, many or a class for expanded clones.

j_call,d_call,clone_size,v_call,cdr3_aa,cdr3_nt
TRBJ1-5,NA,NA,TRBV27,CASSFMGSNQPQHF,TGTGCCAGCAGTTTTATGGGCAGTAATCAGCCCCAGCATTTT
TRBJ2-5,NA,NA,TRBV28,CASTAVGLGMQRGETQYF,TGTGCCAGCACCGCGGTGGGCCTTGGGATGCAAAGGGGAGAGACCCAGTACTTC
TRBJ1-1,NA,NA,TRBV28,CASRLGHRHGNTEAFF,TGTGCCAGCAGGCTAGGACACAGACATGGGAACACTGAAGCTTTCTTT
TRBJ2-5,NA,NA,TRBV15,CATSMRFQETQYF,TGTGCCACCAGCATGAGATTCCAAGAGACCCAGTACTTC
TRBJ2-3,NA,NA,TRBV7-9,CASGTQADTQYF,TGTGCCAGCGGAACACAAGCAGATACGCAGTATTTT
TRBJ1-2,NA,NA,TRBV7-2,CASSLSQPTYGYTF,TGTGCCAGCAGCTTGTCGCAGCCTACCTATGGCTACACCTTC
TRBJ2-7,TRBD1,NA,TRBV25-1,CASSEAGGREQYF,TGTGCCAGCAGTGAAGCAGGGGGTAGGGAGCAGTACTTC
TRBJ2-7,TRBD2,NA,TRBV30,CAWGTSGADEQYF,TGTGCCTGGGGGACTAGCGGGGCCGACGAGCAGTACTTC
TRBJ1-2,NA,NA,TRBV30,CASQTGLGYGYTF,TGTGCCTCCCAGACTGGGCTTGGCTATGGCTACACCTTC
TRBJ2-1,NA,NA,TRBV28,CASSPAYNEQFF,TGTGCCAGCAGTCCCGCCTACAATGAGCAGTTCTTC
TRBJ2-1,NA,NA,TRBV10-2,CASIWQGSSNEQFF,TGCGCCAGTATATGGCAGGGGTCGTCGAATGAGCAGTTCTTC
TRBJ2-5,TRBD1,NA,TRBV28,CASSTQGQGVRETQYF,TGTGCCAGCAGTACCCAGGGACAGGGGGTCAGAGAGACCCAGTACTTC
TRBJ2-5,TRBD1,NA,TRBV5-1,CASSPGQLPQETQYF,TGCGCCAGCAGTCCGGGACAGCTTCCTCAAGAGACCCAGTACTTC
TRBJ2-7,NA,NA,TRBV18,CASSPLYVDEQYF,TGTGCCAGCTCACCGCTTTACGTCGACGAGCAGTACTTC
TRBJ1-1,NA,NA,TRBV25-1,CASSSGTRTNTEAFF,TGTGCCAGCAGTTCCGGGACAAGAACGAACACTGAAGCTTTCTTT
TRBJ2-5,NA,NA,TRBV5-5,CASSLWADQETQYF,TGTGCCAGCAGCTTATGGGCAGACCAAGAGACCCAGTACTTC
TRBJ1-1,NA,NA,TRBV4-2,CASKGVQGGTEAFF,TGTGCCAGCAAGGGCGTACAAGGGGGAACTGAAGCTTTCTTT
TRBJ2-5,NA,NA,TRBV5-1,CASSLVGTQETQYF,TGCGCCAGCAGCTTGGTGGGTACGCAAGAGACCCAGTACTTC
TRBJ1-2,NA,once,TRBV7-9,CASSLGQLYGYTF,TGTGCCAGCAGCCTGGGACAACTCTATGGCTACACCTTC
TRBJ2-7,NA,NA,TRBV7-9,CASSLTGKTYEQYF,TGTGCCAGCAGCTTGACGGGAAAGACCTACGAGCAGTACTTC
TRBJ1-1,TRBD1,NA,TRBV2,CASSRGQLTTEAFF,TGTGCCAGCAGTAGGGGACAGCTTACCACTGAAGCTTTCTTT
TRBJ2-5,NA,NA,TRBV4-3,CASSQDSPTWTQYF,TGCGCCAGCAGCCAAGATTCCCCCACCTGGACCCAGTACTTC
TRBJ2-5,NA,NA,TRBV15,CATSRDTVEETQYF,TGTGCCACCAGCAGAGATACAGTAGAAGAGACCCAGTACTTC
TRBJ1-6,TRBD1,NA,TRBV30,CALDWGQGTNSPLHF,TGTGCCCTGGATTGGGGACAGGGGACGAATTCACCCCTCCACTTT
TRBJ2-5,NA,few,TRBV4-3,CASSQVGGETQYF,TGCGCCAGCAGCCAAGTTGGGGGAGAGACCCAGTACTTC
TRBJ2-7,TRBD1,NA,TRBV5-6,CASSRDRGYEQYF,TGTGCCAGCAGCCGTGACAGGGGCTACGAGCAGTACTTC
TRBJ2-5,NA,few,TRBV9,CASSVANSLETQYF,TGTGCCAGCAGCGTAGCTAATAGTCTGGAGACCCAGTACTTC
TRBJ2-1,TRBD2,NA,TRBV7-2,CASSLRVAGVPDNEQFF,TGTGCCAGCAGCTTAAGGGTAGCGGGAGTCCCCGACAATGAGCAGTTCTTC
TRBJ1-2,NA,NA,TRBV10-1,CASSESRDGLLGYTF,TGCGCCAGCAGTGAGTCTCGGGACGGACTATTGGGCTACACCTTC
TRBJ1-5,NA,NA,TRBV18,CASSPNGNSNQPQHF,TGTGCCAGCTCACCAAACGGTAATAGCAATCAGCCCCAGCATTTT
TRBJ2-7,NA,NA,TRBV11-3,CASSLPGHLLLDSSYEQYF,TGTGCCAGCAGCCTACCTGGACACCTACTACTCGATAGCTCCTACGAGCAGTACTTC
TRBJ2-7,NA,NA,TRBV7-9,CASSLAGAPYEQYF,TGTGCCAGCAGCTTAGCGGGAGCCCCCTACGAGCAGTACTTC
TRBJ1-2,NA,NA,TRBV25-1,CASSMGGHYGYTF,TGTGCCAGCAGCATGGGGGGCCACTATGGCTACACCTTC
TRBJ2-2,TRBD1,NA,TRBV19,CASSTGTGGNTGELFF,TGTGCCAGTAGTACCGGGACAGGGGGCAACACCGGGGAGCTGTTTTTT